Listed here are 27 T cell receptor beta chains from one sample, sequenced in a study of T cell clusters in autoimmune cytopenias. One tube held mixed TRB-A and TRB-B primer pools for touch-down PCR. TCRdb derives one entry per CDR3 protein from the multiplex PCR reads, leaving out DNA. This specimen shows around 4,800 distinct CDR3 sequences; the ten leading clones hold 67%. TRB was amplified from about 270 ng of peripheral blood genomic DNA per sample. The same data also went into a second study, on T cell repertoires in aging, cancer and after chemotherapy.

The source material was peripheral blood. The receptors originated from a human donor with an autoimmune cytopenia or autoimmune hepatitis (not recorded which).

The chain's CDR3 is CASSLGDRAEAFF. V gene TRBV7-6 combines with J gene TRBJ1-1; TCRdb outputs TRBD1, but without DNA this stays unchecked. CDR1 is SGHVS, CDR2 FNYEAQ, per germline. There are 13 residues in the CDR3. Full variable domain (rest looked up from reference TRBV7-6 and TRBJ1-1): GAGVSQSPRYKVTKRGQDVALRCDPISGHVSLYWYRQALGQGPEFLTYFNYEAQQDKSGLPNDRFSAERPEGSISTLTIQRTEQRDSAMYRCASSLGDRAEAFFGQGTRLTVV.

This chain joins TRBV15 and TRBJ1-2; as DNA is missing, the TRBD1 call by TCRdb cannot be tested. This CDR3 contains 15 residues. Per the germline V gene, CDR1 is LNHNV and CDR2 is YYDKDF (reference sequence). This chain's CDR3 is CATSREGTGVYGYTF.

This CDR3 reads CASSYLQGGNSPLHF. The chain links TRBV6-6 to TRBJ1-6; without DNA, the TCRdb call of TRBD1 cannot be checked. Germline V gives CDR1 MNHNY, CDR2 SVGAGI (reference sequence). This CDR3 contains 15 residues.

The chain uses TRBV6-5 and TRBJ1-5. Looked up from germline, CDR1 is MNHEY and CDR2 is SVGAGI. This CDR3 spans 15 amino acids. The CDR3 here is CASSYSAGFIQPQHF.

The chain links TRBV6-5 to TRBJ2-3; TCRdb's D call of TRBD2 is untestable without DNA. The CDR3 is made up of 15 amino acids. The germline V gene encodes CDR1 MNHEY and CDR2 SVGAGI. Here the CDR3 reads CARITSGLSTDTQYF.

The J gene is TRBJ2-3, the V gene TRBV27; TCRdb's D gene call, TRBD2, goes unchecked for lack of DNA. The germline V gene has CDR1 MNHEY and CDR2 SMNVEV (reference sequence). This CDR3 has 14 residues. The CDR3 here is CASRSGGAMNTQYF.

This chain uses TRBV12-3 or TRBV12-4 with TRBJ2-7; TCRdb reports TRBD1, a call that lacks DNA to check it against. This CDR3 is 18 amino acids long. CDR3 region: CASSLTLAGTGSSYEQYF.

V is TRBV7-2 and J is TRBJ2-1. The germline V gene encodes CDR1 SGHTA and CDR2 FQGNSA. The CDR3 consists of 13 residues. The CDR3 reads CASSFVIFNEQFF.

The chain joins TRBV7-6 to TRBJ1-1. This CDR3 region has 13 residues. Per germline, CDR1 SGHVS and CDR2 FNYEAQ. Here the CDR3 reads CASSLLGALEAFF.

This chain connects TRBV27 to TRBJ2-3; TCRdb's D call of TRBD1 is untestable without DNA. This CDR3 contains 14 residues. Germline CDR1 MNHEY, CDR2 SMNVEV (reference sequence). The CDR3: CASSSGLSTDTQYF.

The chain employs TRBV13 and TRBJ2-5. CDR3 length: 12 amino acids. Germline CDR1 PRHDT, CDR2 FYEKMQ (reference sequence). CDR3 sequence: CASSLITETQYF.

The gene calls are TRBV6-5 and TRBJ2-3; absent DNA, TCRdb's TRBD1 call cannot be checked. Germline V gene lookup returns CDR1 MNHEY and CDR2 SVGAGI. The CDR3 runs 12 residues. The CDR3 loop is CASSQDRHTQYF.

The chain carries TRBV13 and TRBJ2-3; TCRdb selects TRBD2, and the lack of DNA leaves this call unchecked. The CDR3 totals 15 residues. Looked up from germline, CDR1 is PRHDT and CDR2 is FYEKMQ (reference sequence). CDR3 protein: CASSPTSGGADTQYF.

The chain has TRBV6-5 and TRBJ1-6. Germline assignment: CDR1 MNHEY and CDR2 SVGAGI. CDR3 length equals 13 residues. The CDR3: CAIKEAANSPLHF.

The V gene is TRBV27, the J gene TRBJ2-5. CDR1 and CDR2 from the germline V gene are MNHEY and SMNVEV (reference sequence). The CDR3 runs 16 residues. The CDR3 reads CASSLSGRVERETQYF.

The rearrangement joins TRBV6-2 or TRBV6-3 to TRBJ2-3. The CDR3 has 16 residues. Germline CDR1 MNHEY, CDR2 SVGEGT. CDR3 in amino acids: CASSNPSGATTDTQYF.

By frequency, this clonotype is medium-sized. CDR3 loop: CSVALVTGVKTGELFF. The rearrangement joins TRBV29-1 to TRBJ2-2; TCRdb returns TRBD1, unconfirmable since there is no DNA. CDR1 is SQVTM and CDR2 is ANQGSEA in the germline V gene. The CDR3 sequence is 16 residues long.

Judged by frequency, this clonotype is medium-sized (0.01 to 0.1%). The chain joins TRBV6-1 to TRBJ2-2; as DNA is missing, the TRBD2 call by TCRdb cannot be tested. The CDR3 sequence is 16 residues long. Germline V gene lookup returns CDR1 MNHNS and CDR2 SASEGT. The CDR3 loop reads CASREGLAGGSGELFF.

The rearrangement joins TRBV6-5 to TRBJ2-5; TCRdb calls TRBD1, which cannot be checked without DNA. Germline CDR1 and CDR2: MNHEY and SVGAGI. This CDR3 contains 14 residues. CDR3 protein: CASSYSGGLETQYF.

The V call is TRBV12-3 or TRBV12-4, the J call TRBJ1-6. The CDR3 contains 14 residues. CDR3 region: CASSNKKGGSPLHF.

The chain's CDR3 is CASSPGTGGYPRKLFF. The genes are TRBV18 and TRBJ1-4. This CDR3 has 16 residues. Germline values: CDR1 KGHSH, CDR2 LQKENI.

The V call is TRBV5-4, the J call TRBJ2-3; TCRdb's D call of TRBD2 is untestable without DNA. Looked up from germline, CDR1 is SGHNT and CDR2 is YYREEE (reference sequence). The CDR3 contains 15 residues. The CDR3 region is CASSYSGASTDTQYF.

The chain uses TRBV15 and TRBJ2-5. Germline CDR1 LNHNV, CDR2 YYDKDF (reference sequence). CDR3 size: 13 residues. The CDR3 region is CATSSSTNWEMYF. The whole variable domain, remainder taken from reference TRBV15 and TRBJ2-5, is DAMVIQNPRYQVTQFGKPVTLSCSQTLNHNVMYWYQQKSSQAPKLLFHYYDKDFNNEADTPDNFQSRRPNTSFCFLDIRSPGLGDTAMYLCATSSSTNWEMYFGPGTRLLVL.

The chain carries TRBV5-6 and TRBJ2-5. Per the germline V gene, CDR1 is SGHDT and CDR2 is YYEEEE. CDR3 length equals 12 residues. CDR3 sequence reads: CASNKQTETQYF.

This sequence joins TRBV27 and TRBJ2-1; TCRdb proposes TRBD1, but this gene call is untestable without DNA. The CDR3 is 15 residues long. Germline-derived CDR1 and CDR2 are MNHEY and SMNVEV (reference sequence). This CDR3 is CASSPGGPGWVKQFF.

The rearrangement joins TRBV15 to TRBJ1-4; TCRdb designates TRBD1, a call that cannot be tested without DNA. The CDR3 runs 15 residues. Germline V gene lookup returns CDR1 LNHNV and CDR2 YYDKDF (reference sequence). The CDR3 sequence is CATSSDRAVSEKLFF.

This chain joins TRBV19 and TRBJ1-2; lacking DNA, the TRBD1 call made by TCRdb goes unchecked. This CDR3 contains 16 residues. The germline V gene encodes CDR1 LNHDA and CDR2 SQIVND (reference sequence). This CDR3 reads CASSDPPKGAGYGYTF.